The rows below give T cell receptor beta chains drawn from one sample of a study of shared clonotypes between healthy human individuals. Generated by immunoSEQ multiplex PCR, the TCRdb table keeps only in-frame clones and is missing some. The sample yields 2 million to 2.5 million clones, 95% seen once. Material for sequencing was naive CD4+ T cells sorted from blood. The receptors originated from a man in his late teens or twenties in good health. Both conserved end residues are part of each CDR3. Fields, in order: CDR3 DNA, CDR3 protein, V gene, D gene, clone size, J gene. A D gene is named only where the DNA matches it firmly. Clone size, where shown, is once, few, many, or a class for clones that have expanded.

DNA: TGTGCCAGCTCACTCACCCAGGGGGCGAGCGGTGAGCAGTACTTC; CDR3: CASSLTQGASGEQYF; V: TRBV18; D: TRBD1; size: NA; J: TRBJ2-7
DNA: TGTGCCACCCAGGAGAACACTGAAGCTTTCTTT; CDR3: CATQENTEAFF; V: TRBV10-3; D: NA; size: NA; J: TRBJ1-1
DNA: TGTGCCAGCACCCAGGGTCTTCAGCCCCAGCATTTT; CDR3: CASTQGLQPQHF; V: TRBV28; D: NA; size: NA; J: TRBJ1-5
DNA: TGTGCCAGCAGCTCCGATACTAGCGGCCTATACGAGCAGTACTTC; CDR3: CASSSDTSGLYEQYF; V: TRBV7-9; D: TRBD2; size: NA; J: TRBJ2-7
DNA: TGTGCCAGCAGCGTGGGGGTTAATACCGGGGAGCTGTTTTTT; CDR3: CASSVGVNTGELFF; V: TRBV9; D: NA; size: NA; J: TRBJ2-2
DNA: TGTGCCAGCAGCCATTTTCTCGTTCGTGGGCAGGAGACCCAGTACTTC; CDR3: CASSHFLVRGQETQYF; V: TRBV7-6; D: NA; size: NA; J: TRBJ2-5
DNA: TGTGCCAGCAGGCGGGGGGGCCCGAGCAATGAGCAGTTCTTC; CDR3: CASRRGGPSNEQFF; V: TRBV2; D: TRBD2; size: NA; J: TRBJ2-1
DNA: TGTGCCAGCAGCTTAATGTCGAGCACAGATACGCAGTATTTT; CDR3: CASSLMSSTDTQYF; V: TRBV7-2; D: NA; size: NA; J: TRBJ2-3
DNA: TGTGCCAGCAGCTTCAGGGGGCAAGGCGAAGCTTTCTTT; CDR3: CASSFRGQGEAFF; V: TRBV11-2; D: TRBD1; size: NA; J: TRBJ1-1
DNA: TGCGCCAGCAGCCGTGACGGAGCTAACTATGGCTACACCTTC; CDR3: CASSRDGANYGYTF; V: TRBV5-1; D: NA; size: NA; J: TRBJ1-2
DNA: TGCGCCAGCAGCCTAACTTCCAGGGGCCAAGAGACCCAGTACTTC; CDR3: CASSLTSRGQETQYF; V: TRBV4-1; D: NA; size: NA; J: TRBJ2-5
DNA: TGTGCCTGGACAGGGGGGGCCTACGAGCAGTACTTC; CDR3: CAWTGGAYEQYF; V: TRBV30; D: NA; size: NA; J: TRBJ2-7
DNA: TGTGCCAGCAGCTTAGTTCAGGGGCTCACCTACGAGCAGTACTTC; CDR3: CASSLVQGLTYEQYF; V: TRBV7-2; D: NA; size: NA; J: TRBJ2-7
DNA: TGTGCCAGCAGTCTAGGCGGAGAAACCTACAATGAGCAGTTCTTC; CDR3: CASSLGGETYNEQFF; V: TRBV5-8; D: NA; size: once; J: TRBJ2-1
DNA: TGTGCCTGGAGGGGGCTAGCGGGTGGGGAGACCCAGTACTTC; CDR3: CAWRGLAGGETQYF; V: TRBV30; D: TRBD2; size: once; J: TRBJ2-5
DNA: TGTGCCTGCCAAAGGACTCTCTACAATGAGCAGTTCTTC; CDR3: CACQRTLYNEQFF; V: TRBV6-5; D: NA; size: NA; J: TRBJ2-1
DNA: TGCGCCAGCAGCGCAGGGGGAGAGACCCAGTACTTC; CDR3: CASSAGGETQYF; V: TRBV5-1; D: TRBD1; size: NA; J: TRBJ2-5
DNA: TGTGCCAGCAGTTTCAGTGTCGGGACAGGGAGGGGAGAGCAGTACTTC; CDR3: CASSFSVGTGRGEQYF; V: TRBV27; D: TRBD1; size: NA; J: TRBJ2-7
DNA: TGTGCCAGCAGCTTAGGGTTCTCCTACAATGAGCAGTTCTTC; CDR3: CASSLGFSYNEQFF; V: TRBV11-3; D: NA; size: NA; J: TRBJ2-1
DNA: TGTGCCAGCAGTTCCCTAGGGACTAGTCCCGGGGAGCTGTTTTTT; CDR3: CASSSLGTSPGELFF; V: TRBV28; D: TRBD2; size: NA; J: TRBJ2-2
DNA: TGTGCCAGCAGCTTAGTTCGCGGGAGGGCCAATGAGCAGTTCTTC; CDR3: CASSLVRGRANEQFF; V: TRBV11-2; D: TRBD2; size: NA; J: TRBJ2-1
DNA: TGTGCCAGTAGGGCCCGGGCGGCTAACTATGGCTACACCTTC; CDR3: CASRARAANYGYTF; V: TRBV19; D: NA; size: NA; J: TRBJ1-2
DNA: TGTGCCAGCAGCCTCTCACGAACCGGGACATCGAACACCGGGGAGCTGTTTTTT; CDR3: CASSLSRTGTSNTGELFF; V: TRBV11-3; D: NA; size: NA; J: TRBJ2-2
DNA: TGTGCCAGCAGCCCTTATACAGGGATCGACCAGCCCCAGCATTTT; CDR3: CASSPYTGIDQPQHF; V: TRBV7-9; D: NA; size: NA; J: TRBJ1-5
DNA: TGTGCCACCAGCAGCCGACACAGCTACACCTTC; CDR3: CATSSRHSYTF; V: TRBV15; D: NA; size: NA; J: TRBJ1-2
DNA: TGTGCCAGCAGTTCAGGACAGGGATTACCCCTCCACTTT; CDR3: CASSSGQGLPLHF; V: TRBV28; D: TRBD1; size: NA; J: TRBJ1-6
DNA: TGTGCCAGTAGTATGGGGCGGGAGGGTGAAGAGCAGTACTTC; CDR3: CASSMGREGEEQYF; V: TRBV19; D: TRBD2; size: NA; J: TRBJ2-7
DNA: TGCGCCAGCAGCTTGGGTCGGACAGGGATCTTCGAGCAGTACTTC; CDR3: CASSLGRTGIFEQYF; V: TRBV5-1; D: TRBD1; size: NA; J: TRBJ2-7
DNA: TGTGCCAGCAGCGTCGGAGGGGGCCTCAGCTCTGGGGCCAACGTCCTGACTTTC; CDR3: CASSVGGGLSSGANVLTF; V: TRBV9; D: NA; size: NA; J: TRBJ2-6
DNA: TGTGCCAGCAGTTTATTAGGACTAGCGGGGGACACAGATACGCAGTATTTT; CDR3: CASSLLGLAGDTDTQYF; V: TRBV27; D: TRBD2; size: NA; J: TRBJ2-3
DNA: TGTGCCAGTACCCGACAGGGAGATTCACTTAATTCACCCCTCCACTTT; CDR3: CASTRQGDSLNSPLHF; V: TRBV19; D: TRBD1; size: NA; J: TRBJ1-6
DNA: TGTGCCAGCAGTCAGCGCGGGGGGAAGAGCTACGAGCAGTACTTC; CDR3: CASSQRGGKSYEQYF; V: TRBV6-5; D: TRBD2; size: NA; J: TRBJ2-7
DNA: TGTGCCTTCTCGAGTGGGACTAGAAGGGACGAGCAGTACTTC; CDR3: CAFSSGTRRDEQYF; V: TRBV10-3; D: TRBD2; size: NA; J: TRBJ2-7
DNA: TGTGCCAGCAGTTTACCAGACTCACCCCTCCACTTT; CDR3: CASSLPDSPLHF; V: TRBV28; D: NA; size: NA; J: TRBJ1-6
DNA: TGTGCCAGCAGTGCCCAGGGCACCACAGATACGCAGTATTTT; CDR3: CASSAQGTTDTQYF; V: TRBV6-1; D: NA; size: NA; J: TRBJ2-3
DNA: TGTGCCAGCAGCCGTGACTTGAGCGAGGCGTACTTC; CDR3: CASSRDLSEAYF; V: TRBV5-5; D: NA; size: NA; J: TRBJ2-7
DNA: TGTGCCAGCAGAATCGGGACTAGCGGGCCTAGCGACTACAATGAGCAGTTCTTC; CDR3: CASRIGTSGPSDYNEQFF; V: TRBV7-9; D: TRBD2; size: NA; J: TRBJ2-1
DNA: TGCAGTGCTAGAGGAAAAGAGACCCAGTACTTC; CDR3: CSARGKETQYF; V: TRBV20-1; D: NA; size: NA; J: TRBJ2-5
DNA: TGTGCCAGCAGCTCCTATCCCAACGGGGGGCTATGGGCCAACGTCCTGACTTTC; CDR3: CASSSYPNGGLWANVLTF; V: TRBV7-2; D: NA; size: NA; J: TRBJ2-6
DNA: TGCGCCAGCAGCTTGGCTAGCAGAACCGAAGAGACCCAGTACTTC; CDR3: CASSLASRTEETQYF; V: TRBV5-1; D: NA; size: NA; J: TRBJ2-5
DNA: TGTGCCAGCAGCCAAGATAGGGTGGCCACGGATACGCAGTATTTT; CDR3: CASSQDRVATDTQYF; V: TRBV14; D: NA; size: NA; J: TRBJ2-3
DNA: TGTGCCAGCAGGGCTCTGGTAGGAGCCAATCAGCCCCAGCATTTT; CDR3: CASRALVGANQPQHF; V: TRBV2; D: NA; size: NA; J: TRBJ1-5
DNA: TGTGCCTGGAGTGGCAACCAGGGAAACACCATATATTTT; CDR3: CAWSGNQGNTIYF; V: TRBV30; D: NA; size: once; J: TRBJ1-3
DNA: TGCGCCAGCCACCAGGGAAGGACAGGGGTACACGAGCAGTACTTC; CDR3: CASHQGRTGVHEQYF; V: TRBV5-1; D: TRBD1; size: NA; J: TRBJ2-7
DNA: TGTGCCAGCAGTGTATCCGGGACGGCGGGGTCACCCCTCCACTTT; CDR3: CASSVSGTAGSPLHF; V: TRBV6-5; D: NA; size: NA; J: TRBJ1-6
DNA: TGTGCCAGTAGTACAGGACCCGTGGGAGAGCAGTACTTC; CDR3: CASSTGPVGEQYF; V: TRBV19; D: NA; size: NA; J: TRBJ2-7
DNA: TGTGCCAGCAGTGAAGGGATTTCAACGGGGAGCCGAGAGACCCAGTACTTC; CDR3: CASSEGISTGSRETQYF; V: TRBV6-1; D: NA; size: NA; J: TRBJ2-5
DNA: TGTGCCAGCAGCCCAGACTCTGGGGCCAACGTCCTGACTTTC; CDR3: CASSPDSGANVLTF; V: TRBV9; D: NA; size: NA; J: TRBJ2-6
DNA: TGTGCCTGGAGTGTACCTAGGGGGGCCTACGAGCAGTACTTC; CDR3: CAWSVPRGAYEQYF; V: TRBV30; D: NA; size: NA; J: TRBJ2-7
DNA: TGCGCCAGCAGCTTAGTATCCGATACGCAGTATTTT; CDR3: CASSLVSDTQYF; V: TRBV5-1; D: NA; size: NA; J: TRBJ2-3
DNA: TGTGCCATCACCGGGACTAGCGCCGGGGAGCTGTTTTTT; CDR3: CAITGTSAGELFF; V: TRBV10-3; D: TRBD2; size: once; J: TRBJ2-2
DNA: TGTGCCAGCAGTTTCCCTAGCTCTGGGGCCAACGTCCTGACTTTC; CDR3: CASSFPSSGANVLTF; V: TRBV27; D: NA; size: once; J: TRBJ2-6
DNA: TGTGCCAGCTCCCTAGGGACAGGGGGAGGCTATGGCTACACCTTC; CDR3: CASSLGTGGGYGYTF; V: TRBV18; D: TRBD1; size: NA; J: TRBJ1-2